Listed here is a single T cell receptor (beta chain). V was pared by 4 bases and J by 5 bases, with 14 bases between. The germline gives CDR1 SGHNT, CDR2 YENEEA. The CDR3 consists of 14 residues. The sample originates from a study of cytomegalovirus exposure and HLA in healthy donors. Primers: 60 Vbeta forward and 13 Jbeta reverse. Method: immunoSEQ multiplex PCR; TCRdb's copy keeps in-frame clones and lacks some. The table has under 200,000 clones, around 78% seen once; the top ten hold 1.5% to 2%. The chain has TRBV11-3 and TRBJ2-5; D might be TRBD1 (5 bases). The sample comprised PBMCs. This TCR was recovered from a man aged 30 to 39 in good health and CMV-seronegative. CDR3 nucleotides: TGTGCCAGCAGCTGGGGATTAAAGGGGGAGACCCAGTACTTC. As protein: CASSWGLKGETQYF.